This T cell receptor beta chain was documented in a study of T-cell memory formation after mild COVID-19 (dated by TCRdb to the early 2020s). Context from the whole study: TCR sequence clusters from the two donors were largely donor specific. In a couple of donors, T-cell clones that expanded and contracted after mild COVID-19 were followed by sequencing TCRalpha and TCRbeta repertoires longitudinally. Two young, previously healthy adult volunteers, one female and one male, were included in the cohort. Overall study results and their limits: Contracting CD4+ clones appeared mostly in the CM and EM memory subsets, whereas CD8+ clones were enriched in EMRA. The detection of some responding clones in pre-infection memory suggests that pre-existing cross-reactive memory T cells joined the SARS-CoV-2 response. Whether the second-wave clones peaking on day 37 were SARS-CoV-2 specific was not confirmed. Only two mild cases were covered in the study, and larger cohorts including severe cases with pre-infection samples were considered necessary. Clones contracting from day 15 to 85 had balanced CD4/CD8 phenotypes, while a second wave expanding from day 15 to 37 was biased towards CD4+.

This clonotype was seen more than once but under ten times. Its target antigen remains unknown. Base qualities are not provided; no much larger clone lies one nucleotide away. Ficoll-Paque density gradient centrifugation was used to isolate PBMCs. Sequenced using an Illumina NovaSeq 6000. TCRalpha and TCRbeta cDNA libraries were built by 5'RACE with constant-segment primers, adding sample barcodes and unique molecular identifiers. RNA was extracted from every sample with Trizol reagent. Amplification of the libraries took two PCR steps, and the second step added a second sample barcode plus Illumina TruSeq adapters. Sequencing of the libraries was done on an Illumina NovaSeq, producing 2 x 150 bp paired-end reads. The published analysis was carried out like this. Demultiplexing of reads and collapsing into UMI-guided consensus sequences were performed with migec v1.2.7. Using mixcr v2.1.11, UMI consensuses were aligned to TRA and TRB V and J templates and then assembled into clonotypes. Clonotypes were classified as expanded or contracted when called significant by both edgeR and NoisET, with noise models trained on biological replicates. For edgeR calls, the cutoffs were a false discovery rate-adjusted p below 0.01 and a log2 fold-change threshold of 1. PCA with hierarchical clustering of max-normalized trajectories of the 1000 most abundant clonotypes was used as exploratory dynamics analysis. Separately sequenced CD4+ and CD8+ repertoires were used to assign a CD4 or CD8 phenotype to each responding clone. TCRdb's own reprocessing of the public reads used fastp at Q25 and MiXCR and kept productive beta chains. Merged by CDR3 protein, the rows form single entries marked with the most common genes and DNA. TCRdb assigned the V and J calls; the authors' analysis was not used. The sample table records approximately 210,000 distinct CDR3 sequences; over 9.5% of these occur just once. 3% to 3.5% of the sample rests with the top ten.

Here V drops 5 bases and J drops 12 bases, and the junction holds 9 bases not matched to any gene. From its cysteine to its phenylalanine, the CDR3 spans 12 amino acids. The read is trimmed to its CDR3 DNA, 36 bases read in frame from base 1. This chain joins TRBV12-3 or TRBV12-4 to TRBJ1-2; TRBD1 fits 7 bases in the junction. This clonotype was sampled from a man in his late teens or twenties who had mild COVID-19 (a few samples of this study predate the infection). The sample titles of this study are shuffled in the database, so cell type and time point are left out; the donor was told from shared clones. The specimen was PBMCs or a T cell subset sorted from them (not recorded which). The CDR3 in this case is CASSRTPGGNTF. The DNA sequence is TGTGCCAGCAGTAGAACACCAGGGGGGAACACCTTC.